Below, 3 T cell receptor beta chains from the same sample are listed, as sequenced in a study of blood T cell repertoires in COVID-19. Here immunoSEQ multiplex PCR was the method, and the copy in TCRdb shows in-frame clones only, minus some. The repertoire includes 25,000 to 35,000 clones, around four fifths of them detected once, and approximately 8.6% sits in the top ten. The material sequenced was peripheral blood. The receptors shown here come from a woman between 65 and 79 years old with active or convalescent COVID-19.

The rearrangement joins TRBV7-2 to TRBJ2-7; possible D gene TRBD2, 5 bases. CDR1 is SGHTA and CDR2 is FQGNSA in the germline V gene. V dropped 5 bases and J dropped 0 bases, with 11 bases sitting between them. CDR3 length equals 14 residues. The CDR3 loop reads CASSPSLASYEQYF. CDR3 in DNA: TGTGCCAGCAGCCCTAGCCTAGCCTCCTACGAGCAGTACTTC.

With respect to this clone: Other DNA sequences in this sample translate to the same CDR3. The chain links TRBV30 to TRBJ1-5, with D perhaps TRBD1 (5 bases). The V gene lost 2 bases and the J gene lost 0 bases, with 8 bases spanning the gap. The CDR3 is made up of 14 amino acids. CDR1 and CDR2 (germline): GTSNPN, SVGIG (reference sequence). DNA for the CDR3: TGTGCCTGGAGTTCAGGGATTAGCAATCAGCCCCAGCATTTT. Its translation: CAWSSGISNQPQHF.

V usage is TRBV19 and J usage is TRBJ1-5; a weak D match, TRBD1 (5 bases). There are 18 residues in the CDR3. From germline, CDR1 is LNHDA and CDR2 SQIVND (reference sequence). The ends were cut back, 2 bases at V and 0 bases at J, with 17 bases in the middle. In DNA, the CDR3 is TGTGCCAGTAGTATATCCCCTCGGGCAGGGTATAGCAATCAGCCCCAGCATTTT. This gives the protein CASSISPRAGYSNQPQHF.